The sequence of this TCR beta chain was determined in a study of T cells in Graves' hyperthyroidism and ophthalmopathy. Findings and limits, study-wide: Most thyroid clonotypes with frequency above 0.001 were detected in blood. The authors' 13 V-J model separated ophthalmopathy from stable hyperthyroidism.

Amplification of TCR beta CDR3 regions was performed using RNA transcripts as template. First-round RT-PCR with HTBI primers amplified the TCR CDR3 region. TCRdb reanalysed the multiplex PCR reads using MiXCR and keeps one entry per CDR3 protein. Among around 450,000 distinct CDR3 sequences listed, roughly 13% were seen once. For this clonotype: The target antigen is unknown.

The PBMCs studied were ones that came from 9 to 10 ml fresh peripheral blood. Source material: blood. This clonotype was obtained from a woman between 18 and 30 years old with Graves' hyperthyroidism.

The CDR3 DNA is TGTGCCAGCAGGGATCCCGGGACACGCTACGAGCAGTACTTC. Residues: CASRDPGTRYEQYF. The V call is TRBV6-1, the J call TRBJ2-7; TRBD1 might be the D (6 bases). The CDR3 loop spans 14 amino acids. Per germline, CDR1 MNHNS and CDR2 SASEGT. Trimming removed 6 bases at V and 3 bases at J, with 15 bases between.